One and the same sample provided the 17 T cell receptor beta chains below, sequenced in a study of regulatory T cells in long-lasting Graves disease. iRepertoire HTBI primers and Arm-PCR of CDR3 regions built TCR beta libraries. TCRdb ran MiXCR on the multiplex PCR reads and lists one entry per CDR3 protein. This table has 600,000 to 850,000 distinct CDR3 sequences, about 32% appearing once. Time point reported: persistent/refractory GD, antithyroid drugs over 5 years with positive TRAb. PBMCs provided the RNA from which the TCR library was made. The sample in question was peripheral blood mononuclear cells (PBMCs), obtained when the disease was refractory, from a patient treated with antithyroid drugs. The receptors stem from a female donor with Graves disease.

This chain links TRBV12-3 or TRBV12-4 with TRBJ1-5, with 9 bases matching TRBD1. V shed 6 bases and J 9 bases; nucleotides not matched to a gene: 12. CDR3 length: 15 amino acids. CDR3 nucleotides: TGTGCCAGCAGGTCCGGGACAGGGCCCCGAGGGCCCCAGCATTTT. The encoded protein is CASRSGTGPRGPQHF.

The rearrangement joins TRBV13 to TRBJ2-7, with D uncertain. Trimming left V 5 bases short and J 5 bases short, with 10 bases between. The germline V gene has CDR1 PRHDT and CDR2 FYEKMQ (reference sequence). CDR3 length equals 12 residues. The CDR3 bases are TGTGCCAGCAGCCCGTTAGGCCACGAGCAGTACTTC. Amino acids: CASSPLGHEQYF.

In its sample, this clonotype was seen many times. CDR3 sequence (DNA): TGTGCCAGCAGTTTGGATTCGAGCTTTCAAAGTCAGCATTTT. Translating it yields CASSLDSSFQSQHF. This chain uses TRBV28 with TRBJ1-5; D is unresolved. The CDR3 is made up of 14 amino acids. The ends were cut back, 3 bases at V and 13 bases at J, with 19 bases in the middle. Germline-derived CDR1 and CDR2 are MDHEN and SYDVKM.

The V call is TRBV29-1, the J call TRBJ2-7, with TRBD2 matching 7 bases. V was clipped by 5 bases and J by 2 bases; unmatched bases: 21. This CDR3 comprises 18 residues. CDR1 and CDR2 (germline): SQVTM, ANQGSEA. The CDR3 is CSVHPTPEAGIKTYEQYF. In DNA, the CDR3 is TGCAGCGTTCATCCCACCCCCGAAGCGGGAATTAAGACCTACGAGCAGTACTTC.

DNA for the CDR3: TGTGCCAGCAGCTTAAGGGTTCTCGCGGGAGCGGGTGGCTACGAGCAGTACTTC. Translated: CASSLRVLAGAGGYEQYF. The rearrangement links TRBV11-2 to TRBJ2-7; 7 nucleotides agree with TRBD2. V trimming: 2 bases; J trimming: 3 bases; junction bases outside the gene matches: 16. The CDR3 totals 18 residues. CDR1 SGHAT and CDR2 FQNNGV come from the germline V gene.

The chain recombines TRBV5-1 with TRBJ2-3; TRBD2 matches 9 bases. Germline CDR1 and CDR2: SGHRS and YFSETQ. The CDR3 is 17 residues long. Trimming took 6 bases from V and 5 from J; bases not matched to a gene: 16. CDR3 DNA: TGCGCCAGCACCCCAGGCGTGCGGGAGGGATTGATAGATACGCAGTATTTT. Its protein is CASTPGVREGLIDTQYF.

In this sample, this clonotype turned up a few times. V and J are TRBV6-1 and TRBJ1-2; 11 bases map to TRBD1. The CDR3 has 15 residues. Looked up from germline, CDR1 is MNHNS and CDR2 is SASEGT. Trimming removed 3 bases from V and 7 bases from J; junction bases left unmatched: 7. The CDR3 protein is CASSDPGQGGSGYTF. As DNA, the CDR3 is TGTGCCAGCAGTGATCCGGGACAGGGGGGATCTGGCTACACCTTC.

V gene TRBV10-3 combines with J gene TRBJ1-2; 10 bases fit TRBD1. This CDR3 is built from 15 residues. The germline V gene has CDR1 ENHRY and CDR2 SYGVKD. V lost 6 bases and J lost 6; bases outside the gene matches: 10. In DNA form, the CDR3 reads TGTGCCATCAGCGCCTCCGGGACAGGGGATCATGGCTACACCTTC. Its translation: CAISASGTGDHGYTF.

The table lists this clonotype with a few counts. The V gene is TRBV6-5, the J gene TRBJ1-2, with D possibly matching TRBD1 (5 bases). There are 13 residues in the CDR3. CDR1 MNHEY and CDR2 SVGAGI come from the germline V gene. The V end lost 4 bases, the J end lost 8 bases, and 14 bases lay between the germline ends. The CDR3 region is CASSSFDSLGYTF. The CDR3 coding sequence is TGTGCCAGCAGTTCCTTCGACAGTCTGGGCTACACCTTC.

The V call is TRBV9, the J call TRBJ1-6, with a weak D call TRBD1 (5 bases). The CDR3 covers 17 residues. Trimming removed 0 bases from V and 4 bases from J, with 14 bases in between. Per germline, CDR1 SGDLS and CDR2 YYNGEE. CDR3 amino acids: CASSVDFRGRYNSPLHF. The CDR3 nucleotides are TGTGCCAGCAGCGTAGATTTCCGGGGACGGTATAATTCACCCCTCCACTTT.

This clonotype turned up a few times. This chain uses TRBV2 with TRBJ1-1; 10 bases are a match to TRBD1. CDR1 is SNHLY, CDR2 FYNNEI, per germline. Trimming at V came to 6 bases and at J to 5 bases, leaving 6 bases not matched to a gene. The CDR3 has 14 residues. The CDR3 DNA sequence: TGTGCCAGCAGAGGAGACAGGGGGCTGACTGAAGCTTTCTTT. Amino acid sequence: CASRGDRGLTEAFF.

This clonotype was observed a handful of times. This chain uses TRBV20-1 with TRBJ1-1; D gene uncertain. The V gene lost 0 bases and the J gene lost 4 bases, with 12 bases spanning the gap. Germline loops: CDR1 DFQATT, CDR2 SNEGSKA (reference sequence). This CDR3 region has 14 residues. CDR3 region: CSARDLTGGTEAFF. The DNA of the CDR3 is TGCAGTGCTAGAGATTTAACGGGAGGCACTGAAGCTTTCTTT.

Points on this clonotype: The junction departs from germline at one end; a sequencing error may be responsible. The gene calls are TRBV28 and TRBJ1-5; 7 bases line up with TRBD1. Germline V gene sequence: CDR1 MDHEN, CDR2 SYDVKM. The CDR3 sequence is 15 residues long. CDR3 nucleotide sequence: TGTGCCAGCACCACACAGGGGAGGAGCAATCGGCCCCAGCATTTT. Its translation: CASTTQGRSNRPQHF.

V usage is TRBV6-2 or TRBV6-3 and J usage is TRBJ2-7, with D hard to call. V lost 0 bases, J lost 4 bases, and 10 bases lay in between. Germline CDR1 reads MNHEY; CDR2 reads SVGEGT. The length of the CDR3 is 14 residues. The CDR3 DNA reads TGTGCCAGCAGTTACTCGAGAATAGGATACGAGCAGTACTTC. Translated, it gives CASSYSRIGYEQYF.

This clonotype was counted only a few times. This chain uses TRBV27 with TRBJ1-1; 7 bases agree with TRBD1. Germline loops: CDR1 MNHEY, CDR2 SMNVEV (reference sequence). This CDR3 is built from 15 residues. V was pared by 5 bases and J by 0 bases, with 6 bases of the junction left unmatched. CDR3 sequence: CASSTGTAMNTEAFF. CDR3 sequence (DNA): TGTGCCAGCAGTACCGGGACAGCCATGAACACTGAAGCTTTCTTT.

V and J are TRBV20-1 and TRBJ2-2; the D is unclear. V shed 5 bases and J shed 4 bases, with 17 bases lying between them. The CDR3 contains 15 residues. Germline loops: CDR1 DFQATT, CDR2 SNEGSKA (reference sequence). CDR3 nucleotides: TGCAGTGCTGTCGTTGGCGTGTGGGGCACCGGGGAGCTGTTTTTT. Protein product: CSAVVGVWGTGELFF.

This clonotype has more than one count but fewer than ten. This chain uses TRBV5-5 with TRBJ2-7, with D possibly being TRBD2 (6 bases). Trimming removed 4 bases at V and 5 bases at J, with 16 bases between. This CDR3 spans 14 amino acids. Per the germline V gene, CDR1 is SGHKS and CDR2 is YYEKEE (reference sequence). This CDR3 reads CASSGGTPGHEQYF. The CDR3 DNA reads as TGTGCCAGCAGCGGAGGGACTCCTGGGCACGAGCAGTACTTC.